These 7 T cell receptor beta chains came from one sample sequenced in a study of blood T cell repertoires in COVID-19. The data were produced by immunoSEQ multiplex PCR, yet TCRdb's version contains in-frame clones alone and is incomplete. The sample consists of approximately 320,000 clones, over 80% of them appearing once. Sequencing input: PBMCs or T cells enriched from blood (not recorded which). These receptors were collected from a woman younger than 30 who had recovered from COVID-19.

The CDR3 DNA reads TGTGCCAGCACGGGGCGGGTGAACACTGAAGCTTTCTTT. It codes for CASTGRVNTEAFF. The chain carries TRBV7-9 and TRBJ1-1; tentatively, D is TRBD1 (5 bases). V was shortened by 7 bases and J by 0 bases, with 9 bases between the two germline ends. The V gene's germline CDR1 is SEHNR and CDR2 FQNEAQ (reference sequence). The CDR3 loop spans 13 amino acids.

This clone was seen once. The gene calls are TRBV18 and TRBJ2-6; 7 bases fit TRBD1. The J segment lost 0 bases and the V segment lost 5 bases, leaving 10 bases of the junction unmatched. Germline-derived CDR1 and CDR2 are KGHSH and LQKENI. CDR3 length equals 18 residues. CDR3: CASSASGTANSGANVLTF. The CDR3 DNA sequence: TGTGCCAGCTCAGCCTCCGGGACAGCAAACTCTGGGGCCAACGTCCTGACTTTC. Using reference TRBV18 and TRBJ2-6 for the parts outside the CDR3, the full variable domain is NAGVMQNPRHLVRRRGQEARLRCSPMKGHSHVYWYRQLPEEGLKFMVYLQKENIIDESGMPKERFSAEFPKEGPSILRIQQVVRGDSAAYFCASSASGTANSGANVLTFGAGSRLTVL.

This clone appeared a few times. CDR3 nucleotide sequence: TGTGCCACCAGTGTACCAAGGGGGGATACGCAGTATTTT. It encodes CATSVPRGDTQYF. This chain joins TRBV24-1 and TRBJ2-3; D is possibly TRBD1 (6 bases). V lost 5 bases, J lost 6 bases, and 11 bases lay in between. The CDR3 has 13 residues. CDR1 and CDR2 from the germline V gene are KGHDR and SFDVKD.

This chain joins TRBV11-3 and TRBJ1-4; 9 nucleotides align to TRBD1. The V gene's germline CDR1 is SGHNT and CDR2 YENEEA. Losses at the gene ends were 5 bases for V and 3 bases for J; bases not matched to a gene: 10. CDR3 size: 17 residues. This CDR3 is CASSLQGQGVPNEKLFF. CDR3 DNA: TGTGCCAGCAGCCTCCAGGGACAGGGTGTGCCTAATGAAAAACTGTTTTTT.

The J gene is TRBJ1-4, the V gene TRBV30, with a tentative D call TRBD1 (6 bases). The CDR3 runs to 14 residues. Germline V gene data show CDR1 as GTSNPN and CDR2 as SVGIG (reference sequence). V gave up 5 bases and J gave up 5 bases, with 15 bases separating them. The CDR3 reads CAWDQQGGNEKLFF. DNA for the CDR3: TGTGCCTGGGATCAACAGGGAGGGAATGAAAAACTGTTTTTT.

This sequence joins TRBV27 and TRBJ2-7, with D possibly matching TRBD1 (5 bases). This CDR3 has 13 residues. Per germline, CDR1 MNHEY and CDR2 SMNVEV (reference sequence). Trimming shortened V by 8 bases and J by 1 base, and 12 bases separated the two germline ends. The CDR3 bases are TGTGCCAGCCACCGGCAGGGATCCTACGAGCAGTACTTC. It codes for CASHRQGSYEQYF.

DNA for the CDR3: TGCGCCAGCAGCCCGACAGGAGCGAATGAAAAACTGTTTTTT. Amino acid sequence: CASSPTGANEKLFF. The chain employs TRBV5-1 and TRBJ1-4, with D possibly TRBD1 on 6 matching bases. With 4 bases removed from V and 5 bases from J, the gap between germline ends came to 12 bases. Germline loops: CDR1 SGHRS, CDR2 YFSETQ. This CDR3 is 14 amino acids long.